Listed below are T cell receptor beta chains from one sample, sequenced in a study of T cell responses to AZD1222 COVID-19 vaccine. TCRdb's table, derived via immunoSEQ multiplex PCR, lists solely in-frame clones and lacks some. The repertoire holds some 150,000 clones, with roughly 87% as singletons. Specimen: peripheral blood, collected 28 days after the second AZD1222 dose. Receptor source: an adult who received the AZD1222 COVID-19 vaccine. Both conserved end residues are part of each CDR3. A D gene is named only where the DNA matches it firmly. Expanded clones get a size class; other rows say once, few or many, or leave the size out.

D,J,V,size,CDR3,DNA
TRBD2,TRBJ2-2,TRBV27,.,CASTRTSGRANTGELFF,TGTGCCAGCACCAGGACTAGCGGGAGGGCGAACACCGGGGAGCTGTTTTTT
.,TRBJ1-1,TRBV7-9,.,CASSFRGNTEAFF,TGTGCCAGCAGCTTTCGGGGGAACACTGAAGCTTTCTTT
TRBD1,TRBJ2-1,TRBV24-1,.,CATSDGQALYNEQFF,TGTGCCACCAGTGACGGACAGGCTCTCTACAATGAGCAGTTCTTC
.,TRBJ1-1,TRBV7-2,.,CASSLGGRWNTEAFF,TGTGCCAGCAGCTTAGGCGGACGGTGGAACACTGAAGCTTTCTTT
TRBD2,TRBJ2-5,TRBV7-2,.,CASRQAGGSQETQYF,TGTGCCAGCAGACAAGCGGGGGGGTCGCAAGAGACCCAGTACTTC
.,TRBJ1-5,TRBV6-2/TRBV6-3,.,CASSYANQPQHF,TGTGCCAGCAGTTATGCGAATCAGCCCCAGCATTTT
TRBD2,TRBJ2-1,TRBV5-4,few,CASSLGLAGGNYNEQFF,TGTGCCAGCAGCTTGGGGCTAGCGGGAGGCAACTACAATGAGCAGTTCTTC
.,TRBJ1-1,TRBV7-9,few,CASSFRAVNTEAFF,TGTGCCAGCAGCTTCAGGGCCGTGAACACTGAAGCTTTCTTT
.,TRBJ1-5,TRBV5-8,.,CASSLVGGPNNQPQHF,TGTGCCAGCAGCTTGGTCGGGGGGCCTAACAATCAGCCCCAGCATTTT
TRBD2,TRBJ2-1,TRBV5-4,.,CASRTGTSGGGEQFF,TGTGCCAGCAGAACCGGGACTAGCGGGGGGGGAGAGCAGTTCTTC
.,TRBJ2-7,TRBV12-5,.,CASQGVGAEQYF,TGTGCTAGTCAAGGGGTAGGAGCCGAGCAGTACTTC
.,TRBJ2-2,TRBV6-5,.,CASRPDRLTGELFF,TGTGCCAGCAGACCCGACAGGTTGACCGGGGAGCTGTTTTTT
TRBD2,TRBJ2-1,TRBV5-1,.,CASSLETSGGYNEQFF,TGCGCCAGCAGCTTGGAGACTAGCGGGGGCTACAATGAGCAGTTCTTC
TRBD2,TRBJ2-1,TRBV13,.,CASSNGIVAGRAYNEQFF,TGTGCCAGCAGCAATGGCATCGTGGCGGGGAGGGCCTACAATGAGCAGTTCTTC
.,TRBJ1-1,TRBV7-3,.,CASSGGELNTEAFF,TGTGCCAGCAGTGGGGGTGAGCTGAACACTGAAGCTTTCTTT
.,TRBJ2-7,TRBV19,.,CATSKAPAGEQYF,TGTGCCACCTCCAAAGCTCCCGCCGGCGAGCAGTACTTC
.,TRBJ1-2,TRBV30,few,CAWSPIYGYTF,TGTGCCTGGAGTCCGATCTATGGCTACACCTTC
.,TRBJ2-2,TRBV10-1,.,CASSVGTGELFF,TGCGCCAGCAGTGTGGGTACCGGGGAGCTGTTTTTT
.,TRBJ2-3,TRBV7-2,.,CASSLVAGAGDTQYF,TGTGCCAGCAGCTTAGTGGCGGGGGCCGGGGATACGCAGTATTTT
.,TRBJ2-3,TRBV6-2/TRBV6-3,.,CASSPQLVLAQYF,TGTGCCAGCAGCCCCCAATTAGTCCTGGCGCAGTATTTT
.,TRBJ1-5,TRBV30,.,CAYGVNQPQHF,TGTGCCTACGGGGTTAATCAGCCCCAGCATTTT
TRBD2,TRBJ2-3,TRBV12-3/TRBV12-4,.,CASSSGSSDTQYF,TGTGCCAGCAGCAGCGGGAGCTCAGATACGCAGTATTTT
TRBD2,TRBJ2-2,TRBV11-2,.,CASSSWTSGRRGDTGELFF,TGTGCCAGCAGCTCGTGGACTAGCGGGAGACGCGGGGACACCGGGGAGCTGTTTTTT
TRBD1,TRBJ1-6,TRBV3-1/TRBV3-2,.,CASSQGSAGGLGSPLHF,TGTGCCAGCAGCCAAGGGTCGGCAGGGGGCCTGGGGTCACCCCTCCACTTT